The 24 T cell receptor beta chains below all came from one sample that was sequenced in a study of CD4 T cells in relation to SARS-CoV-2 and coronaviruses. Repertoires were generated with immunoSEQ multiplex PCR, while TCRdb's copy carries only in-frame clones and drops some. The profile covers about 36,000 clones, with approximately 80% appearing a single time and approximately 20% taken by the ten largest. Their target antigens are unknown. Sequencing was carried out using memory CD4+ T cells from PBMCs, cultured in vitro. The receptors here all came from an adult with COVID-19.

This chain joins TRBV18 and TRBJ2-4, with D unresolved. Germline V CDR1 and CDR2: KGHSH, LQKENI. V was trimmed by 0 bases and J by 7 bases, leaving 7 bases between them. The CDR3 covers 13 residues. CDR3: CASSPPSSNIQYF. As DNA, the CDR3 is TGTGCCAGCTCACCACCTTCGAGCAACATTCAGTACTTC.

The CDR3 protein is CASSSHQETQYF. CDR3 nucleotides: TGTGCCAGCAGCTCCCACCAAGAGACCCAGTACTTC. The rearrangement uses TRBV7-6 and TRBJ2-5, with unresolved D. V gave up 4 bases and J gave up 0 bases, with 3 bases separating them. Germline CDR1 reads SGHVS; CDR2 reads FNYEAQ. The CDR3 is 12 residues long.

The chain uses TRBV15 and TRBJ1-4; 9 bases are shared with TRBD1. The V gene's germline CDR1 is LNHNV and CDR2 YYDKDF (reference sequence). The CDR3 consists of 18 residues. J lost 6 bases, V lost 0 bases, and 11 bases had no gene match. CDR3 DNA sequence: TGTGCCACCAGCAGAGATCTGGGGTGGAGGGACAGGGATGAAAAACTGTTTTTT. Encoded protein: CATSRDLGWRDRDEKLFF.

J is TRBJ1-3 and V is TRBV13; the D is unclear. CDR3 length: 12 amino acids. The V gene lost 0 bases and the J gene lost 3 bases, with 0 bases spanning the gap. Germline values: CDR1 PRHDT, CDR2 FYEKMQ (reference sequence). The CDR3 protein is CASSLGGNTIYF. CDR3 sequence (DNA): TGTGCCAGCAGCTTAGGTGGAAACACCATATATTTT.

The chain uses TRBV7-9 and TRBJ2-2, with D possibly matching TRBD1 (5 bases). Trimming took off 4 bases at V and 1 base at J, with 10 bases between the two ends. The CDR3 has 15 amino acids. The germline CDR1 and CDR2 sequences are SEHNR and FQNEAQ (reference sequence). As DNA, the CDR3 is TGTGCCAGCAGCTCAGACAGTTGGAACACCGGGGAGCTGTTTTTT. It is translated as CASSSDSWNTGELFF.

This chain connects TRBV7-9 to TRBJ1-2; 9 bases agree with TRBD1. The V and J ends lost 5 bases and 4 bases, in that order; junction bases with no gene match: 8. CDR3 length: 15 residues. Germline V CDR1 and CDR2: SEHNR, FQNEAQ (reference sequence). The CDR3: CASSPTQGAGYGYTF. CDR3 nucleotide sequence: TGTGCCAGCAGCCCAACACAGGGGGCAGGCTATGGCTACACCTTC. Using reference TRBV7-9 and TRBJ1-2 for the parts outside the CDR3, the full variable domain is DTGVSQNPRHKITKRGQNVTFRCDPISEHNRLYWYRQTLGQGPEFLTYFQNEAQLEKSRLLSDRFSAERPKGSFSTLEIQRTEQGDSAMYLCASSPTQGAGYGYTFGSGTRLTVV.

The rearrangement links TRBV10-2 to TRBJ2-7; 9 bases align to TRBD2. The CDR3 totals 16 residues. Losses at the gene ends were 2 bases for V and 0 bases for J; bases not matched to a gene: 5. From germline, CDR1 is WSHSY and CDR2 SAAADI. The CDR3 here is CASSEIGGRDSYEQYF. The CDR3 region has the DNA TGCGCCAGCAGTGAGATTGGCGGGAGGGACTCCTACGAGCAGTACTTC.

The chain joins TRBV18 to TRBJ2-3, with D hard to call. The CDR3 covers 12 residues. Germline CDR1 reads KGHSH; CDR2 reads LQKENI. The V gene lost 5 bases and the J gene lost 3 bases, with 6 bases spanning the gap. The CDR3 protein is CASSDRTDTQYF. The CDR3 bases are TGTGCCAGCTCAGATCGTACAGATACGCAGTATTTT.

The V and J genes are TRBV4-1 and TRBJ2-5; no definite D call. V lost 0 bases to trimming and J lost 1 base, with 9 bases between them. Looked up from germline, CDR1 is MGHRA and CDR2 is YSYEKL. This CDR3 has 15 amino acids. In DNA form, the CDR3 reads TGCGCCAGCAGCCAAGAGCCCCGGGTCCAAGAGACCCAGTACTTC. Its protein is CASSQEPRVQETQYF.

The rearrangement joins TRBV19 to TRBJ1-1; D not resolved. Per germline, CDR1 LNHDA and CDR2 SQIVND (reference sequence). This CDR3 region has 13 residues. The V end was cut by 3 bases, the J end by 2 bases, with 7 bases between. CDR3 nucleotide sequence: TGTGCCAGTAGTATGGGTAGAAACACTGAAGCTTTCTTT. Protein product: CASSMGRNTEAFF.

DNA of the CDR3: TGTGCCAGCAGCCTCCTTGGGGTAGCGAGTAGTGGAGAGACCCAGTACTTC. As protein: CASSLLGVASSGETQYF. V gene TRBV7-2 combines with J gene TRBJ2-5, with a weak D call TRBD2 (5 bases). Germline V CDR1 and CDR2: SGHTA, FQGNSA. The CDR3 has 17 residues. Trimming shortened V by 5 bases and J by 4 bases, and 23 bases separated the two germline ends.

The chain employs TRBV28 and TRBJ2-6; D not resolved. Trimming left V 7 bases short and J 0 bases short, with 10 bases between. The CDR3 covers 15 residues. Germline values: CDR1 MDHEN, CDR2 SYDVKM. CDR3 bases: TGTGCCAGCACGCCCTGGGGCTCTGGGGCCAACGTCCTGACTTTC. This translates into CASTPWGSGANVLTF.

This clone was detected only a few times. The V call is TRBV6-4, the J call TRBJ2-2; D gene uncertain. V was clipped by 0 bases and J by 2 bases, with 13 bases between them. The CDR3 covers 17 residues. The germline gives CDR1 MRHNA, CDR2 SNTAGT. CDR3 in amino acids: CASSDSVRQTNTGELFF. The CDR3 region has the DNA TGTGCCAGCAGTGACTCGGTCCGACAAACCAACACCGGGGAGCTGTTTTTT.

The rearrangement links TRBV19 to TRBJ2-3; 9 nucleotides align to TRBD2. Germline assignment: CDR1 LNHDA and CDR2 SQIVND (reference sequence). The CDR3 has 15 amino acids. V shed 3 bases and J 4 bases; nucleotides not matched to a gene: 5. The CDR3 loop reads CASSMREGLSDTQYF. DNA of the CDR3: TGTGCCAGTAGTATGCGGGAGGGCCTGTCAGATACGCAGTATTTT.

This chain uses TRBV6-2 or TRBV6-3 with TRBJ1-1, with D tentatively TRBD1 (5 bases). CDR1 and CDR2 (germline): MNHEY, SVGEGT. There are 19 residues in the CDR3. Trimming left V 2 bases short and J 0 bases short, with 22 bases between. The CDR3 region is CASSYPTSPGRTMNTEAFF. The CDR3 bases are TGTGCCAGCAGTTACCCGACCTCTCCGGGACGGACCATGAACACTGAAGCTTTCTTT.

The chain uses TRBV5-5 and TRBJ2-7, with TRBD1 matching 11 bases. CDR1 is SGHKS and CDR2 is YYEKEE in the germline V gene (reference sequence). The length of the CDR3 is 15 residues. Trimming cost V 3 bases and J 7 bases; bases outside gene matches: 9. The CDR3 reads CASSSTRDRGGEQYF. The CDR3 DNA reads TGTGCCAGCAGCTCGACCAGGGACAGGGGGGGAGAGCAGTACTTC.

The chain has TRBV12-3 or TRBV12-4 and TRBJ2-5; D remains ambiguous. The CDR3 has 11 amino acids. V lost 6 bases to trimming and J lost 5 bases, with 7 bases between them. The chain's CDR3 is CASSRVETQYF. CDR3 nucleotide sequence: TGTGCCAGCAGCCGCGTGGAGACCCAGTACTTC.

The chain combines TRBV7-8 with TRBJ1-2; D is ambiguous. CDR1 and CDR2 (germline): SGHVS, FQNEAQ. This CDR3 region has 14 residues. Trimming shortened V by 5 bases and J by 4 bases, and 14 bases separated the two germline ends. The CDR3 bases are TGTGCCAGCAGCGATAATGGGAGGGTCTATGGCTACACCTTC. Translation gives CASSDNGRVYGYTF. The whole variable domain, filled in from reference TRBV7-8 and TRBJ1-2, reads GAGVSQSPRYKVAKRGQDVALRCDPISGHVSLFWYQQALGQGPEFLTYFQNEAQLDKSGLPSDRFFAERPEGSVSTLKIQRTQQEDSAVYLCASSDNGRVYGYTFGSGTRLTVV.

This clone was seen more than once but under ten times. CDR3 amino acids: CASSLSTDTQYF. CDR3 nucleotide sequence: TGTGCCAGCAGTCTAAGCACAGATACGCAGTATTTT. The genes are TRBV27 and TRBJ2-3; D unclear. CDR1 is MNHEY, CDR2 SMNVEV, per germline (reference sequence). CDR3 length: 12 amino acids. The germline V and J ends were trimmed by 5 bases and 0 bases, with 3 bases remaining between them.

The chain recombines TRBV4-3 with TRBJ2-4; D uncertain. Germline V gene data show CDR1 as LGHNA and CDR2 as YSLEER. V dropped 0 bases and J dropped 6 bases, with 9 bases sitting between them. This CDR3 contains 14 residues. The DNA for the CDR3 is TGCGCCAGCAGCCAAGATCGCTACAGAAACATTCAGTACTTC. Translation gives CASSQDRYRNIQYF.

The chain recombines TRBV27 with TRBJ2-7, with a weak D call TRBD1 (5 bases). The germline V and J ends were trimmed by 5 bases and 9 bases, with 20 bases remaining between them. The CDR3 covers 14 residues. Germline V gene sequence: CDR1 MNHEY, CDR2 SMNVEV (reference sequence). The CDR3 reads CASSLDSGLRLQYF. The CDR3 nucleotides read TGTGCCAGCAGTCTTGACAGTGGTCTACGTTTGCAGTACTTC.

CDR3 nucleotide sequence: TGTGCCACCGGACAAGGGACGACGATCAATGAGCAGTTCTTC. It encodes CATGQGTTINEQFF. J is TRBJ2-1 and V is TRBV15, with D tentatively TRBD1 or TRBD2 (5 bases each). The CDR3 is 14 amino acids. Trimming removed 8 bases at V and 6 bases at J, with 17 bases between. Germline-derived CDR1 and CDR2 are LNHNV and YYDKDF (reference sequence).

The chain employs TRBV5-6 and TRBJ2-5; 8 bases map to TRBD2. Germline V gives CDR1 SGHDT, CDR2 YYEEEE. V gave up 5 bases and J gave up 4 bases; unmatched junction bases: 7. The CDR3 sequence is 14 residues long. CDR3 sequence (DNA): TGTGCCAGCAGAAGAGCGGGAGAGGGAGAGACCCAGTACTTC. This translates into CASRRAGEGETQYF.

This sequence joins TRBV30 and TRBJ2-3, with unresolved D. There are 11 residues in the CDR3. The germline CDR1 and CDR2 sequences are GTSNPN and SVGIG (reference sequence). V was shortened by 2 bases and J by 2 bases, with 2 bases between the two germline ends. CDR3 bases: TGTGCCTGGAGTCCCACAGATACGCAGTATTTT. Its protein is CAWSPTDTQYF. The complete variable domain, with remaining parts taken from reference TRBV30 and TRBJ2-3, reads SQTIHQWPATLVQPVGSPLSLECTVEGTSNPNLYWYRQAAGRGLQLLFYSVGIGQISSEVPQNLSASRPQDRQFILSSKKLLLSDSGFYLCAWSPTDTQYFGPGTRLTVL.